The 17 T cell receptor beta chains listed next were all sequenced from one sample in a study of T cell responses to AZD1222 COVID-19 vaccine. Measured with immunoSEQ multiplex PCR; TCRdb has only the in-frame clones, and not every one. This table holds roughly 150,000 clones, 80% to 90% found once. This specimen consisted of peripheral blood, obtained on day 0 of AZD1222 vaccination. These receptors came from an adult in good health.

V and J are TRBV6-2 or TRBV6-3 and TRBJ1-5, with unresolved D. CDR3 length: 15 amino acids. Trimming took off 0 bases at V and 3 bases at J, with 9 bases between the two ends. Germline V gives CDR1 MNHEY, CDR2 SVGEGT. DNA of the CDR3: TGTGCCAGCAGTTACTCGAGACCGAACAATCAGCCCCAGCATTTT. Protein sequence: CASSYSRPNNQPQHF.

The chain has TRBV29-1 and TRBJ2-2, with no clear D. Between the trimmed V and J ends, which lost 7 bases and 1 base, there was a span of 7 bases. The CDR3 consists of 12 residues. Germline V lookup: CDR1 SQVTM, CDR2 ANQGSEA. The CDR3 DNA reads TGCAGCGGACACATGAACACCGGGGAGCTGTTTTTT. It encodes CSGHMNTGELFF.

DNA of the CDR3: TGCAGTGCTGTGAGATATGGCTACACCTTC. It is translated as CSAVRYGYTF. The V call is TRBV20-1, the J call TRBJ1-2, with unresolved D. The ends were cut back, 5 bases at V and 5 bases at J, with 6 bases in the middle. This CDR3 has 10 amino acids. CDR1 DFQATT and CDR2 SNEGSKA come from the germline V gene (reference sequence).

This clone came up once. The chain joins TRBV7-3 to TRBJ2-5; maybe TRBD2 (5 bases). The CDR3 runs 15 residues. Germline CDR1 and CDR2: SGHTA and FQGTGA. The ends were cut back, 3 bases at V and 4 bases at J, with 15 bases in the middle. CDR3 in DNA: TGTGCCAGCAGCTTCACCCCTCGGACTGCAGAGACCCAGTACTTC. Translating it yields CASSFTPRTAETQYF.

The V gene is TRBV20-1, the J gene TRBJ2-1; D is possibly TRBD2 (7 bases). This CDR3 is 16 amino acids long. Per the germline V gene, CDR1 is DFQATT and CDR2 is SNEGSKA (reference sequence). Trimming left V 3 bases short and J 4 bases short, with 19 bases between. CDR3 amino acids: CSASAWGLAEYNEQFF. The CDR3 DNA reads TGCAGTGCTAGTGCATGGGGGCTAGCGGAATACAATGAGCAGTTCTTC.

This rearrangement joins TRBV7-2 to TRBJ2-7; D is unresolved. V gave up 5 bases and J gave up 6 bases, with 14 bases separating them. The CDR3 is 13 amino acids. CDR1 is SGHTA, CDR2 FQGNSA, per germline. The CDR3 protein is CASSLVLRGEQYF. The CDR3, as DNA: TGTGCCAGCAGCCTGGTTCTCCGAGGCGAGCAGTACTTC.

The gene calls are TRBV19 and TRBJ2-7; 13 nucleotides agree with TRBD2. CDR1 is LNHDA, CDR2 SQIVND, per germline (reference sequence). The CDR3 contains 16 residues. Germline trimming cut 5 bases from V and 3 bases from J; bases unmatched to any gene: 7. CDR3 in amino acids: CASSSRTSGSNYEQYF. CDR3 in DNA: TGTGCCAGTAGTTCAAGGACTAGCGGGAGTAACTACGAGCAGTACTTC.

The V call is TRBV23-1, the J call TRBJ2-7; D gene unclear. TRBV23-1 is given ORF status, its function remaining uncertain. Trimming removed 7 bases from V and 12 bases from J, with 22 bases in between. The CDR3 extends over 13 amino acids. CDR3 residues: CASTPLPEVCPYF. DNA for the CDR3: TGCGCCAGCACCCCTCTGCCAGAAGTCTGCCCGTACTTC.

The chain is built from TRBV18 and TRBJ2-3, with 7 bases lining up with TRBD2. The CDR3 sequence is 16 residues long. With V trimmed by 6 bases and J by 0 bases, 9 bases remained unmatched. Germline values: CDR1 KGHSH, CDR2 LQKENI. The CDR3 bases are TGTGCCAGCTCTCCTAGACGGGAGGCTAGCACAGATACGCAGTATTTT. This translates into CASSPRREASTDTQYF.

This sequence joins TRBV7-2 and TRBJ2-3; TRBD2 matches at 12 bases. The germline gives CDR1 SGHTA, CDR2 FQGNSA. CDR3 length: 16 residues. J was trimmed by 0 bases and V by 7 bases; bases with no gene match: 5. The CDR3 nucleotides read TGTGCCAGCACAACTAGCGGGAGGCTCAGCACAGATACGCAGTATTTT. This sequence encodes CASTTSGRLSTDTQYF.

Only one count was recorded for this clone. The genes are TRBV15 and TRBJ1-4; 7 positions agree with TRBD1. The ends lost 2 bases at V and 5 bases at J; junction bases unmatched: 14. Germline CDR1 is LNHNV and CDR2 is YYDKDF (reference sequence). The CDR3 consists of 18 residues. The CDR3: CATSRLPDRAPENEKLFF. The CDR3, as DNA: TGTGCCACCAGCAGATTACCCGACAGGGCCCCTGAAAATGAAAAACTGTTTTTT.

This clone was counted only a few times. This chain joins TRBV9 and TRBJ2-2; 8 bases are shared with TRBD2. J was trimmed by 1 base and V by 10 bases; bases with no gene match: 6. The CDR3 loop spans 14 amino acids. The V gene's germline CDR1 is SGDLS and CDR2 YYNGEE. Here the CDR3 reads CASQAGGNTGELFF. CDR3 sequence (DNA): TGTGCCTCCCAGGCGGGGGGGAACACCGGGGAGCTGTTTTTT.

The chain's CDR3 is CASSLALTGPSTDTQYF. The CDR3 DNA sequence: TGTGCCAGCAGCTTAGCGCTAACAGGGCCTAGCACAGATACGCAGTATTTT. V and J are TRBV7-2 and TRBJ2-3; TRBD1 might be the D (6 bases). Germline lookup yields CDR1 SGHTA and CDR2 FQGNSA. V lost 0 bases and J lost 0, with 13 bases in between. This CDR3 has 17 amino acids.

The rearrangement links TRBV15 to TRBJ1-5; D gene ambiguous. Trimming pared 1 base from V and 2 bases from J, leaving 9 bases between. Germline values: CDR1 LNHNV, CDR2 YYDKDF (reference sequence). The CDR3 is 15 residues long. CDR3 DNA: TGTGCCACCAGCAGAGGCACCCTACGCAATCAGCCCCAGCATTTT. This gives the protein CATSRGTLRNQPQHF. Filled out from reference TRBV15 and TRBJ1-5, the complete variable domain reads DAMVIQNPRYQVTQFGKPVTLSCSQTLNHNVMYWYQQKSSQAPKLLFHYYDKDFNNEADTPDNFQSRRPNTSFCFLDIRSPGLGDTAMYLCATSRGTLRNQPQHFGDGTRLSIL.

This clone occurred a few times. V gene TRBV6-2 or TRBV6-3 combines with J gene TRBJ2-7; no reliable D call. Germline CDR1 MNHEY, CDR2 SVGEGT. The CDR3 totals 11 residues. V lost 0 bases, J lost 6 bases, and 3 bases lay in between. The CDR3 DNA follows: TGTGCCAGCAGTTACTCGTCCGAGCAGTACTTC. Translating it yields CASSYSSEQYF.

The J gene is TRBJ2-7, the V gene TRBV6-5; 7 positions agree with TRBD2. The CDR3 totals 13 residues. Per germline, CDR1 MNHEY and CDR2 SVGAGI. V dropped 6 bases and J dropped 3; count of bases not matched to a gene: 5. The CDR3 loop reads CASSVGEGYEQYF. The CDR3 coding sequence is TGTGCCAGCAGCGTCGGGGAGGGCTACGAGCAGTACTTC.

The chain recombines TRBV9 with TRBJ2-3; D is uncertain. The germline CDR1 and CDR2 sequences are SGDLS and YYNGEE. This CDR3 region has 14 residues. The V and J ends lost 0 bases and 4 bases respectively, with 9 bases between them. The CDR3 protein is CASSVARWPDTQYF. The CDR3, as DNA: TGTGCCAGCAGCGTAGCTAGATGGCCAGATACGCAGTATTTT.